The sequence of this T cell receptor beta chain was determined in a study of blood T cell repertoires in COVID-19. The method was immunoSEQ multiplex PCR; TCRdb's version includes in-frame clones alone and lacks a portion of them. The top ten clones hold 3% to 4% of a sample with 200,000 to 250,000 clones, approximately 88% of them seen once. The CDR3 is 12 amino acids. The junction had 7 bases not matched to a gene; V was cut back by 5 bases and J by 13 bases. Germline V CDR1 and CDR2: SNHLY, FYNNEI. The sample comprised PBMCs or T cells enriched from blood (not recorded which). This TCR was recovered from a woman aged 30 to 39 who had been exposed to COVID-19. This rearrangement joins TRBV2 to TRBJ1-4; 7 bases fit TRBD1. The chain's CDR3 is CASSPRQGRLFF. In nucleotides, the CDR3 is TGTGCCAGCAGTCCCCGACAGGGCCGACTGTTTTTT.